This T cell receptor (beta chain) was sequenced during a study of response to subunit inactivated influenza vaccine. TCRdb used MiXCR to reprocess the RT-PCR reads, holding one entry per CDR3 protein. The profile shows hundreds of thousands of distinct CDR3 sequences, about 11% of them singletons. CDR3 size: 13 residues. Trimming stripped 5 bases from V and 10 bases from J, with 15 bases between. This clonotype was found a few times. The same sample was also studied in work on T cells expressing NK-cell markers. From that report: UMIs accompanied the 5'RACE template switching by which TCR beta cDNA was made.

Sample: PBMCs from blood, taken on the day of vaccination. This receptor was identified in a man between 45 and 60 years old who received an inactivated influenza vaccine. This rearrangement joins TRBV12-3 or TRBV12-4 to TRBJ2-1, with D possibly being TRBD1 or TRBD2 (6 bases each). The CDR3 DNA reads TGTGCCAGCAGTCTACGCCTAGGGGGGGAGCAGTTCTTC. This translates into CASSLRLGGEQFF.